These T cell receptor beta chains were read from a single sample in a study of vaccination effects on CD4 cells after COVID-19. The antigens these receptors bind are not known. Assay used: immunoSEQ multiplex PCR; TCRdb lists only in-frame clones, some missing. This table has 20,000 to 30,000 clones, roughly 80% appearing once. The starting material was CD4+ T cells from PBMCs cultured with HCoV-NL63 spike peptides, obtained after COVID-19 vaccination. Every receptor here comes from a human donor who received a COVID-19 vaccine. Each CDR3 is given with its conserved first and last residue. A D gene is named only where the DNA matches it firmly.

>TRBD1|TRBV19|15|TRBJ1-1
CASMEAGGATLFAFF
>.|TRBV5-1|16|TRBJ2-2
CASSFGALRMAGELFF
>TRBD1|TRBV20-1|15|TRBJ2-1
CSASPGTGSYNEQFF
>TRBD1|TRBV10-3|13|TRBJ2-3
CATSRGSTDTQYF
>TRBD2|TRBV4-1|17|TRBJ2-5
CASSTSPGLGLSETQYF
>TRBD1|TRBV19|13|TRBJ1-2
CASSTTGGDGYTF
>.|TRBV11-2|16|TRBJ2-7
CASSLLRVKVGYEQYF
>.|TRBV5-4|15|TRBJ1-2
CASSLVRGDNYGYTF
>TRBD1|TRBV5-1|15|TRBJ1-5
CASSLGTGGNQPQHF
>.|TRBV12-3/TRBV12-4|13|TRBJ2-7
CASSPTYRSEQYF
>.|TRBV6-5|15|TRBJ2-2
CASRDEGAGTGELFF
>.|TRBV9|16|TRBJ2-1
CASSVVPGSPYNEQFF
>TRBD1|TRBV4-3|14|TRBJ1-4
CASSQDRGNEKLFF
>TRBD2|TRBV18|16|TRBJ2-1
CASSPSPAGPYNEQFF
>TRBD1|TRBV27|18|TRBJ1-5
CASSLRVGDRGFNQPQHF
>.|TRBV18|14|TRBJ1-5
CASSPRADNQPQHF
>.|TRBV6-5|15|TRBJ2-1
CASSSGLPGSNEQFF
>.|TRBV5-1|15|TRBJ1-6
CASSLDRGAVSPLHF
>.|TRBV11-2|18|TRBJ2-7
CASSLDPKRAWQGYEQYF
>TRBD2|TRBV19|16|TRBJ2-1
CASSIDAGTTRNEQFF
>.|TRBV6-5|13|TRBJ1-2
CASSSGTPYGYTF
>TRBD1|TRBV5-1|13|TRBJ1-2
CASSQGGVAGYTF
>.|TRBV6-5|15|TRBJ2-1
CASSPTTSSYNEQFF
>.|TRBV5-4|15|TRBJ1-6
CASSSRQPYNSPLHF
>.|TRBV2|14|TRBJ1-4
CASRPGSPNEKLFF
>.|TRBV4-1|15|TRBJ1-6
CASSQSPGHLSPLHF